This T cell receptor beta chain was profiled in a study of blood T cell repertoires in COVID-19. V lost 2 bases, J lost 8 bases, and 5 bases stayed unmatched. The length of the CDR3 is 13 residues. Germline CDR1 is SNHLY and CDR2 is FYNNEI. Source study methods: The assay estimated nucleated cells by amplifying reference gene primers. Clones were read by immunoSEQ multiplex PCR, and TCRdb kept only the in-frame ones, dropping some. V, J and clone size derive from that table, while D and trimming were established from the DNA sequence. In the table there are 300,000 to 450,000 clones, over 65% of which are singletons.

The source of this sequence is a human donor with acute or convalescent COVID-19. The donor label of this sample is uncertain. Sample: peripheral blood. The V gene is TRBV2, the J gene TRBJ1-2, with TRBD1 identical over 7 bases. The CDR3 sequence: CASSEQGEGGYTF. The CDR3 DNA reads TGTGCCAGCAGTGAACAGGGGGAAGGAGGCTACACCTTC.